This T cell receptor beta chain is from a study of human T cells and chemical hapten exposure. Time point denoted: patch test 1, 2 weeks after DPC sensitization. Treatment indicated: therapeutic diphenylcyclopropenone sensitization with weekly scalp DPC. A single record per CDR3 protein comes from TCRdb applying MiXCR to the RACE reads. The sample has 300,000 to 400,000 distinct CDR3 sequences, under 8% seen once. Trimming at V came to 4 bases and at J to 1 base, leaving 6 bases not matched to a gene. This CDR3 comprises 18 residues. CDR1 and CDR2 from the germline V gene are LGHNA and YSLEER. Many counts were recorded for this clonotype.

The sequence was obtained from a woman aged 18-29 years with alopecia areata. Some clones in this sample may be carry-over from other donors' samples. Sequenced here: whole blood, sampled in connection with sensitization to the hapten diphenylcyclopropenone (DPC). The V gene is TRBV4-3, the J gene TRBJ2-6; 11 nucleotides match TRBD1. The DNA for the CDR3 is TGCGCCAGCAGCCGGGGGGGACAGGGGGTTTCTGGGGCCAACGTCCTGACTTTC. Translation: CASSRGGQGVSGANVLTF.